The 8 T cell receptor beta chains listed next were all sequenced from one sample in a study of T cells in Graves' hyperthyroidism and ophthalmopathy. What was amplified from RNA transcripts were TCR beta CDR3 regions. The primer set for the first-round RT-PCR of the TCR CDR3 was HTBI. TCRdb analysed the multiplex PCR reads with MiXCR anew, one entry per CDR3 protein. The sample records about 360,000 distinct CDR3 sequences, under 20% being singletons. Sequencing was done on a sample of blood. The receptors were gathered from a woman in her late teens or twenties with Graves' hyperthyroidism.

This clonotype was seen at least ten times. The gene calls are TRBV20-1 and TRBJ2-2; D remains unclear. The germline CDR1 and CDR2 sequences are DFQATT and SNEGSKA (reference sequence). The CDR3 has 14 amino acids. V was trimmed by 5 bases and J by 5 bases, leaving 15 bases between them. The CDR3 nucleotides read TGCAGTGCTTTAGCCGGGCCTTTGACCGGGGAGCTGTTTTTT. Its protein product is CSALAGPLTGELFF.

The table lists this clonotype with many counts. CDR3: CSVSGPKETQYF. The CDR3 DNA sequence: TGCAGCGTCTCGGGACCAAAAGAGACCCAGTACTTC. The rearrangement joins TRBV29-1 to TRBJ2-5; tentatively, D is TRBD1 or TRBD2 (5 bases each). CDR3 length: 12 amino acids. Per the germline V gene, CDR1 is SQVTM and CDR2 is ANQGSEA. V was pared by 6 bases and J by 3 bases, with 11 bases between.

CDR3 sequence (DNA): TGTGCCAGCAGGCCCCGGGGGGGGGCGAACTATGGCTACACCTTC. It translates to CASRPRGGANYGYTF. The rearrangement uses TRBV6-1 and TRBJ1-2; possible D gene TRBD1, 6 bases. The CDR3 spans 15 residues. Germline CDR1 is MNHNS and CDR2 is SASEGT. V lost 6 bases, J lost 2 bases, and 16 bases lay in between.

On this clonotype: This clone may be a read error of a much larger clone one base away. The gene calls are TRBV5-4 and TRBJ1-1; no clear D. The CDR3 is 13 residues long. Trimming stripped 4 bases from V and 1 base from J, with 8 bases between. Germline V gene data show CDR1 as SGHNT and CDR2 as YYREEE (reference sequence). The CDR3 loop is CASSKQRNTEAFF. The CDR3 region has the DNA TGTGCCAGCAGCAAACAGAGGAACACTGAAGCTTTCTTT.

This clonotype has a count of ten or more. This chain links TRBV5-4 with TRBJ2-5; D unresolved. The CDR3 is 13 residues long. Deletions cut 0 bases from V and 1 base from J, with 4 bases between. CDR1 is SGHNT and CDR2 is YYREEE in the germline V gene (reference sequence). The CDR3 DNA is TGTGCCAGCAGCTTGGCGTCCCAAGAGACCCAGTACTTC. Amino acid sequence: CASSLASQETQYF.

This clonotype was observed a single time. The gene calls are TRBV12-3 or TRBV12-4 and TRBJ1-5; D uncertain. CDR3 length equals 15 residues. The germline V and J ends were trimmed by 3 bases and 7 bases, with 16 bases remaining between them. This CDR3 is CASSLTSGRGQPQHF. The CDR3 DNA is TGTGCCAGCAGTTTGACCTCGGGCAGAGGGCAGCCCCAGCATTTT.

This clonotype was seen ten or more times. The chain uses TRBV6-5 and TRBJ1-3, with unresolved D. This CDR3 region has 13 residues. Germline V CDR1 and CDR2: MNHEY, SVGAGI. V lost 0 bases, J lost 4 bases, and 4 bases lay in between. This chain's CDR3 is CASSYSQGNTIYF. CDR3 bases: TGTGCCAGCAGTTACTCACAGGGAAACACCATATATTTT.

This clonotype came up once. At one end the junction does not follow the germline gene, possibly because of a read error. This chain joins TRBV30 and TRBJ1-1; TRBD1 might be the D (5 bases). The CDR3 has 12 residues. The germline CDR1 and CDR2 sequences are GTSNPN and SVGIG (reference sequence). The DNA of the CDR3 is TGTGCCTCGGCGGCAGGGTCCACTGAAGCTTGCTTT. Translating gives CASAAGSTEACF.